This TCR beta chain came from a study of blood T cell repertoires in COVID-19. J gave up 0 bases and V 5 bases, and 4 bases lay outside the gene matches. Germline V gives CDR1 SQVTM, CDR2 ANQGSEA. The CDR3 spans 15 residues. Libraries were prepared by immunoSEQ multiplex PCR; TCRdb keeps only in-frame clonotypes and omits some of them. This sample yields more than 100,000 clones, of which around 87% are seen a single time; 3% to 4% belongs to the top ten. The sample holds one count of this clone. The clonotype comes from an older woman with acute or convalescent COVID-19. The source material was peripheral blood. This chain connects TRBV29-1 to TRBJ1-3; 10 nucleotides match TRBD1. CDR3 coding DNA: TGCAGCGTTACCGGGACAGGGGACTCTGGAAACACCATATATTTT. Protein product: CSVTGTGDSGNTIYF.